This TCR beta chain was captured in a study of T cells in localized non-small cell lung cancer. This clone has more than one count but fewer than ten. The antigen is unknown. The CDR3 is 15 amino acids. V lost 3 bases to trimming and J lost 0 bases, with 9 bases between them. From germline, CDR1 is SGHNT and CDR2 YENEEA. General observations from the study: Higher T cell density in the blood was associated with longer overall survival, whereas higher adjacent-lung clonality associated with shorter survival. Adjacent lung exhibited a median of 57 among the 100 most abundant tumor clones. Uninvolved adjacent lung had higher T cell clonality than tumor and all other tissues.

The repertoire was sequenced with immunoSEQ multiplex PCR; TCRdb's copy has only in-frame clones and lacks some. This sample carries about 750 clones, about 23% of them seen once, and the ten largest clones take around 21%. The input for sequencing was normal lung tissue next to the tumor, taken before any cancer treatment. The clonotype comes from a woman aged 40-69 years with stage III lung adenocarcinoma. J is TRBJ1-3 and V is TRBV11-3; maybe TRBD1 (5 bases). The CDR3 loop is CASSLTDDSGNTIYF. The CDR3 DNA reads TGTGCCAGCAGCTTGACAGATGACTCTGGAAACACCATATATTTT.